This T cell receptor beta chain came from a study of blood T cell repertoires in COVID-19. The table lists this clone with a few counts. The table came from immunoSEQ multiplex PCR; TCRdb's copy has only in-frame clones and leaves some out. The sample has around 40,000 clones; more than 80% are singletons. Germline V gene data show CDR1 as SNHLY and CDR2 as FYNNEI. The CDR3 has 13 residues. The V and J ends lost 2 bases and 10 bases respectively, with 14 bases between them. This receptor was taken from a man aged 60 to 75 with active COVID-19. Sequencing was carried out using peripheral blood. The chain has TRBV2 and TRBJ1-1; D is ambiguous. Here the CDR3 reads CASSEQPPLGAFF. In DNA form, the CDR3 reads TGTGCCAGCAGTGAACAGCCGCCCCTAGGAGCTTTCTTT.